This T cell receptor beta chain was sequenced during a study of T cell responses to AZD1222 COVID-19 vaccine. Overall study findings and caveats: There were mostly white British donors and more females than males, and clonal diversity was possibly underestimated.

The V gene's germline CDR1 is SNHLY and CDR2 FYNNEI. This CDR3 is 18 amino acids long. Trimming removed 3 bases from V and 0 bases from J; junction bases left unmatched: 12. A word on this clone: What it recognizes is unknown.

The method was immunoSEQ multiplex PCR; TCRdb's version includes in-frame clones alone and lacks a portion of them. The table records 100,000 to 150,000 clones, about 90% of them present only once. This sequence was found in an adult in good health. V and J are TRBV2 and TRBJ2-5, with TRBD1 identical over 8 bases. The material sequenced was peripheral blood, taken on day 0 of AZD1222 vaccination. DNA for the CDR3: TGTGCCAGCAGTGACCTAGATGGGACAGGCGCAAACCAAGAGACCCAGTACTTC. Its protein product is CASSDLDGTGANQETQYF.